Shown below are 31 T cell receptor beta chains from a single sample sequenced in a study of T-cell memory formation after mild COVID-19. TCRdb ran MiXCR on the 5' RACE reads and lists one entry per CDR3 protein. The sample lists roughly 200,000 distinct CDR3 sequences, 16% occurring once. Sequenced input: PBMCs or a T cell subset sorted from them (not recorded which). These receptors came from an adult woman who had mild COVID-19 (a few samples of this study predate the infection). Cell type and time point are not known.

This clonotype was detected a few times. The V and J genes are TRBV5-1 and TRBJ2-2, with a weak D call TRBD1 (5 bases). Germline V lookup: CDR1 SGHRS, CDR2 YFSETQ. The V end was cut by 0 bases, the J end by 4 bases, with 10 bases between. The CDR3 is made up of 15 amino acids. The CDR3 bases are TGCGCCAGCAGCTTGGAAGGGGTCGGCACCGGGGAGCTGTTTTTT. Amino acid sequence: CASSLEGVGTGELFF.

The rearrangement uses TRBV12-3 or TRBV12-4 and TRBJ1-2; possible D gene TRBD1, 6 bases. Trimming shortened V by 4 bases and J by 1 base, and 22 bases separated the two germline ends. The CDR3 runs 18 residues. Written as DNA, the CDR3 is TGTGCCAGCAGTTCGATGCGACAGGCCGTACCCTTTAACTATGGCTACACCTTC. This gives the protein CASSSMRQAVPFNYGYTF.

V is TRBV20-1 and J is TRBJ1-5, with 8 bases aligning to TRBD1. This CDR3 has 14 residues. Germline CDR1 DFQATT, CDR2 SNEGSKA (reference sequence). V lost 3 bases and J lost 3; bases outside the gene matches: 4. CDR3 amino acids: CSASQDRVNQPQHF. For the CDR3, the DNA is TGCAGTGCTAGCCAGGACAGGGTCAATCAGCCCCAGCATTTT.

The chain uses TRBV7-6 and TRBJ2-1; 8 positions match TRBD1. The CDR3 spans 12 residues. Germline V lookup: CDR1 SGHVS, CDR2 FNYEAQ. The V gene end was trimmed by 4 bases and the J gene end by 10 bases; junction bases not matched to a gene: 3. The CDR3 region has the DNA TGTGCCAGCAGCTGGGACAGGCGGGAGCAGTTCTTC. It translates to CASSWDRREQFF. Based on the CDR3 plus reference TRBV7-6 and TRBJ2-1, the full variable domain is GAGVSQSPRYKVTKRGQDVALRCDPISGHVSLYWYRQALGQGPEFLTYFNYEAQQDKSGLPNDRFSAERPEGSISTLTIQRTEQRDSAMYRCASSWDRREQFFGPGTRLTVL.

The chain links TRBV12-3 or TRBV12-4 to TRBJ2-2; D uncertain. The CDR3 runs 13 residues. Trimming took off 5 bases at V and 6 bases at J, with 10 bases between the two ends. The CDR3 nucleotides are TGTGCCAGCAGTCCGCTACCGGCCGGGGAGCTGTTTTTT. This translates into CASSPLPAGELFF.

In its sample, this clonotype was seen a few times. This sequence joins TRBV20-1 and TRBJ2-4, with D perhaps assigned TRBD1 or TRBD2 (5 bases each). Germline lookup yields CDR1 DFQATT and CDR2 SNEGSKA (reference sequence). This CDR3 has 15 residues. Trimming took 3 bases from V and 5 from J, leaving 17 bases between them. The DNA of the CDR3 is TGCAGTGCTAGGATTTGGGACCCCGCGGAAAACATTCAGTACTTC. It encodes CSARIWDPAENIQYF.

The table lists this clonotype with a few counts. V gene TRBV6-6 combines with J gene TRBJ2-7; D unresolved. This CDR3 has 15 residues. Per the germline V gene, CDR1 is MNHNY and CDR2 is SVGAGI (reference sequence). Trimming pared 7 bases from V and 0 bases from J, leaving 16 bases between. The CDR3 sequence: CASTKLQWGSYEQYF. In DNA form, the CDR3 reads TGTGCCAGCACCAAACTTCAGTGGGGCTCCTACGAGCAGTACTTC.

The chain couples TRBV19 to TRBJ1-2; D is unclear. V lost 6 bases and J 4 bases, leaving 18 bases between the germline ends. Germline values: CDR1 LNHDA, CDR2 SQIVND (reference sequence). This CDR3 has 15 amino acids. The CDR3 coding sequence is TGTGCCAGTAGCATGAGGCACTCCGTTAGCTATGGCTACACCTTC. This gives the protein CASSMRHSVSYGYTF.

The sample holds a few counts of this clonotype. V gene TRBV6-1 combines with J gene TRBJ1-5, with 12 bases matching TRBD1. The CDR3 has 15 amino acids. Germline-derived CDR1 and CDR2 are MNHNS and SASEGT. Germline trimming cut 3 bases from V and 7 bases from J; bases unmatched to any gene: 4. DNA for the CDR3: TGTGCCAGCAGTGACGCCGGGACAGGGGGCCAGCCCCAGCATTTT. It is translated as CASSDAGTGGQPQHF.

This chain joins TRBV29-1 and TRBJ2-5; tentative D call: TRBD1 (5 bases). Germline V gene lookup returns CDR1 SQVTM and CDR2 ANQGSEA. The CDR3 runs 13 residues. V lost 5 bases and J 1 base, leaving 11 bases between the germline ends. The CDR3 bases are TGCAGCGTTTTACAGGACCTCCAAGAGACCCAGTACTTC. Amino acids: CSVLQDLQETQYF.

The chain employs TRBV7-8 and TRBJ2-1; TRBD1 matches at 7 bases. V shed 5 bases and J 9 bases; nucleotides not matched to a gene: 10. CDR3 size: 14 residues. Germline V gene lookup returns CDR1 SGHVS and CDR2 FQNEAQ. The CDR3 sequence is CASSPFRQGGEQFF. The CDR3, as DNA: TGTGCCAGCAGCCCATTTCGACAGGGCGGTGAGCAGTTCTTC.

The rearrangement joins TRBV25-1 to TRBJ2-5; TRBD2 matches at 14 bases. Losses at the gene ends were 6 bases for V and 6 bases for J; bases not matched to a gene: 24. The CDR3 totals 21 residues. CDR1 is MGHDK, CDR2 SYGVNS, per germline. This chain's CDR3 is CASSLTPGLAGEGGMGKTQYF. As DNA, the CDR3 is TGTGCCAGCAGCCTAACCCCGGGACTAGCGGGAGAGGGGGGCATGGGGAAGACCCAGTACTTC.

This clonotype turned up a few times. This chain uses TRBV6-6 with TRBJ2-7; a possible D gene is TRBD1 (5 bases). CDR3 length equals 14 residues. Trimming shortened V by 6 bases and J by 1 base, and 13 bases separated the two germline ends. CDR1 MNHNY and CDR2 SVGAGI come from the germline V gene (reference sequence). CDR3 DNA sequence: TGTGCCAGCAGGGCGTTGGGGCTTTCCTACGAGCAGTACTTC. The encoded protein is CASRALGLSYEQYF.

This clonotype was seen a few times. The chain combines TRBV6-6 with TRBJ1-3; D remains unclear. Trimming removed 5 bases at V and 3 bases at J, with 8 bases between. This CDR3 contains 13 residues. Germline values: CDR1 MNHNY, CDR2 SVGAGI (reference sequence). The CDR3 region has the DNA TGTGCCAGCAGTCCACCCAGTGGAAACACCATATATTTT. It yields the protein CASSPPSGNTIYF.

In its sample, this clonotype was seen a few times. This chain connects TRBV14 to TRBJ1-6, with D unclear. Germline loops: CDR1 SGHDN, CDR2 FVKESK. The germline V and J ends were trimmed by 4 bases and 6 bases, with 13 bases remaining between them. This CDR3 is 15 amino acids long. As DNA, the CDR3 is TGTGCCAGCAGCCCCCCGGGAACCTTTAATTCACCCCTCCACTTT. This sequence encodes CASSPPGTFNSPLHF.

This clonotype was found a few times. The chain joins TRBV14 to TRBJ2-7, with D unclear. This CDR3 spans 14 amino acids. Germline V lookup: CDR1 SGHDN, CDR2 FVKESK. V lost 0 bases and J 6 bases, leaving 12 bases between the germline ends. The CDR3 DNA follows: TGTGCCAGCAGCCAAGAGGTCAGCCGTGGCGAGCAGTACTTC. It yields the protein CASSQEVSRGEQYF.

The J gene is TRBJ2-6, the V gene TRBV19; perhaps TRBD2 as D (5 bases). Germline V gene lookup returns CDR1 LNHDA and CDR2 SQIVND (reference sequence). Between the trimmed V and J ends, which lost 8 bases and 0 bases, there was a span of 11 bases. The length of the CDR3 is 15 residues. CDR3 sequence: CASQDSSSGANVLTF. The CDR3 DNA reads as TGTGCCAGTCAGGACTCGAGCTCTGGGGCCAACGTCCTGACTTTC.

V and J are TRBV5-1 and TRBJ2-1, with 11 bases aligning to TRBD2. Per germline, CDR1 SGHRS and CDR2 YFSETQ. V lost 0 bases to trimming and J lost 9 bases; unmatched junction nucleotides: 2. CDR3 length equals 14 residues. The CDR3 bases are TGCGCCAGCAGCTTGGCACTAGCGGGAGTTGAGCAGTTCTTC. This gives the protein CASSLALAGVEQFF. The full variable domain, with the rest looked up from reference TRBV5-1 and TRBJ2-1, is KAGVTQTPRYLIKTRGQQVTLSCSPISGHRSVSWYQQTPGQGLQFLFEYFSETQRNKGNFPGRFSGRQFSNSRSEMNVSTLELGDSALYLCASSLALAGVEQFFGPGTRLTVL.

In its sample, this clonotype was seen a few times. V usage is TRBV15 and J usage is TRBJ2-4; the match to TRBD2 covers 9 bases. With 5 bases clipped from V and 2 bases from J, the junction kept 16 bases outside the gene matches. The germline V gene encodes CDR1 LNHNV and CDR2 YYDKDF (reference sequence). The CDR3 covers 19 residues. CDR3 protein: CATSSRGGGAVRSKNIQYF. CDR3 DNA sequence: TGTGCCACCAGCTCCAGGGGCGGGGGGGCCGTTCGATCCAAAAACATTCAGTACTTC. Looking up the rest from reference TRBV15 and TRBJ2-4 gives the full variable domain: DAMVIQNPRYQVTQFGKPVTLSCSQTLNHNVMYWYQQKSSQAPKLLFHYYDKDFNNEADTPDNFQSRRPNTSFCFLDIRSPGLGDTAMYLCATSSRGGGAVRSKNIQYFGAGTRLSVL.

The rearrangement joins TRBV20-1 to TRBJ2-5; 14 bases are a match to TRBD2. The CDR3 is 15 residues long. The junction had 7 bases not matched to a gene; V was cut back by 3 bases and J by 7 bases. Germline V gene lookup returns CDR1 DFQATT and CDR2 SNEGSKA (reference sequence). CDR3 residues: CSASFGTSGGTTQYF. The CDR3 coding sequence is TGCAGTGCTAGCTTCGGGACTAGCGGGGGTACGACCCAGTACTTC.

Within the sample, this clonotype is medium-sized. This chain connects TRBV5-1 to TRBJ2-7; 13 nucleotides align to TRBD2. Germline V gene data show CDR1 as SGHRS and CDR2 as YFSETQ. The trim removed 3 bases at V and 7 bases at J, leaving 7 bases unmatched. This CDR3 is 15 amino acids long. CDR3 region: CASSYGLAGANEQYF. The CDR3 nucleotides read TGCGCCAGCAGCTACGGACTAGCGGGAGCGAATGAGCAGTACTTC.

J is TRBJ1-2 and V is TRBV7-2, with D possibly being TRBD1 (6 bases). The length of the CDR3 is 13 residues. Germline V gene sequence: CDR1 SGHTA, CDR2 FQGNSA. V lost 1 base to trimming and J lost 6 bases, with 9 bases between them. In DNA form, the CDR3 reads TGTGCCAGCAGCTTAGGGGCAGGGGATGGCTACACCTTC. Its protein product is CASSLGAGDGYTF.

This clonotype was observed a few times. The J gene is TRBJ2-3, the V gene TRBV11-3; 13 bases fit TRBD2. The CDR3 totals 17 residues. Per germline, CDR1 SGHNT and CDR2 YENEEA. V dropped 1 base and J dropped 1; count of bases not matched to a gene: 2. The CDR3 coding sequence is TGTGCCAGCAGCTTAGGACTAGCGGGAGGCGGCACAGATACGCAGTATTTT. Protein: CASSLGLAGGGTDTQYF.

The chain couples TRBV5-4 to TRBJ2-5, with a tentative D call TRBD1 (7 bases). The V end lost 4 bases, the J end lost 5 bases, and 18 bases lay between the germline ends. The CDR3 runs to 15 residues. Per the germline V gene, CDR1 is SGHNT and CDR2 is YYREEE (reference sequence). CDR3 in amino acids: CASSRRQGLRETQYF. Here the CDR3 DNA reads TGTGCCAGCAGCCGAAGACAGGGACTCCGGGAGACCCAGTACTTC.

This clonotype has more than one count but fewer than ten. This chain links TRBV29-1 with TRBJ2-1, with D perhaps matching TRBD2 (5 bases). V lost 5 bases and J lost 8, with 22 bases in between. Germline V gene data show CDR1 as SQVTM and CDR2 as ANQGSEA. This CDR3 region has 15 residues. In DNA, the CDR3 is TGCAGCGTTAGGACCCGGCGGGTGGGCGGCGATGAGCAGTTCTTC. Protein product: CSVRTRRVGGDEQFF.

This chain joins TRBV18 and TRBJ2-7; D is unresolved. CDR1 KGHSH and CDR2 LQKENI come from the germline V gene. This CDR3 is built from 14 residues. V was pared by 5 bases and J by 3 bases, with 14 bases between. CDR3 region: CASSSKSKYYEQYF. The CDR3 coding sequence is TGTGCCAGCTCATCAAAATCCAAGTACTACGAGCAGTACTTC.

V and J are TRBV24-1 and TRBJ2-1, with 9 bases aligning to TRBD1. The CDR3 runs 19 residues. From germline, CDR1 is KGHDR and CDR2 SFDVKD. V was pared by 5 bases and J by 1 base, with 14 bases of the junction left unmatched. The CDR3 sequence: CATSGPPGTGSTSYNEQFF. CDR3 coding DNA: TGTGCCACCAGTGGCCCCCCCGGGACAGGGTCCACATCCTACAATGAGCAGTTCTTC.

The sample holds a few counts of this clonotype. The chain uses TRBV29-1 and TRBJ1-1; D is unresolved. Germline CDR1 is SQVTM and CDR2 is ANQGSEA. This CDR3 is built from 13 residues. V lost 7 bases to trimming and J lost 3 bases, with 15 bases between them. As DNA, the CDR3 is TGCAGCGCCGGAGGGAGACGGGACACTGAAGCTTTCTTT. Translating gives CSAGGRRDTEAFF.

The genes are TRBV6-5 and TRBJ1-1; TRBD1 is a possible D gene (5 bases). V lost 3 bases and J 1 base, leaving 9 bases between the germline ends. The CDR3 spans 14 residues. Germline-derived CDR1 and CDR2 are MNHEY and SVGAGI. As DNA, the CDR3 is TGTGCCAGCAGTTATGGGGGGAAGAACACTGAAGCTTTCTTT. Its translation: CASSYGGKNTEAFF.

This clonotype was detected many times. This chain joins TRBV5-1 and TRBJ1-1; D remains ambiguous. The CDR3 contains 15 residues. Trimming cost V 5 bases and J 0 bases, with 14 bases left between them. CDR1 SGHRS and CDR2 YFSETQ come from the germline V gene. The CDR3 sequence is CASRSGNGLNTEAFF. CDR3 bases: TGCGCCAGCAGGTCCGGGAACGGATTGAACACTGAAGCTTTCTTT. Together with reference TRBV5-1 and TRBJ1-1, the CDR3 gives the full variable domain: KAGVTQTPRYLIKTRGQQVTLSCSPISGHRSVSWYQQTPGQGLQFLFEYFSETQRNKGNFPGRFSGRQFSNSRSEMNVSTLELGDSALYLCASRSGNGLNTEAFFGQGTRLTVV.

This rearrangement joins TRBV27 to TRBJ2-3; no reliable D call. CDR3 size: 14 residues. Germline V gives CDR1 MNHEY, CDR2 SMNVEV (reference sequence). V gave up 0 bases and J gave up 6 bases, with 10 bases separating them. CDR3: CASSLSRPEDTQYF. The CDR3 region has the DNA TGTGCCAGCAGTTTATCCCGGCCAGAGGATACGCAGTATTTT.